Given below is one T cell receptor (beta chain) in context. The data derive from a study of blood T cell repertoires in COVID-19. On the study more broadly: Sites in the United States, Italy and Spain provided acute and convalescent COVID-19 samples. T cells, B-cell-depleted T cells, or PBMCs provided the cDNA or gDNA that served as material.

In the original processing: The assay estimated nucleated cells by amplifying reference gene primers. The repertoire was sequenced with immunoSEQ multiplex PCR; TCRdb's copy has only in-frame clones and lacks some. D and trimming come from the DNA, and the V and J calls and clone size come from that table. The sample holds 150,000 to 200,000 clones, about 88% seen once. Trimming shortened V by 0 bases and J by 6 bases, and 12 bases separated the two germline ends. The CDR3 sequence is 15 residues long. Germline-derived CDR1 and CDR2 are SGHAT and FQNNGV. The receptor was derived from a man aged 30 to 45 with active or convalescent COVID-19. The chain links TRBV11-2 to TRBJ1-5; D is possibly TRBD1 (5 bases). The sequenced material came from peripheral blood. The CDR3, as DNA: TGTGCCAGCAGCTTAGATTCGGGGGGAGGTCAGCCCCAGCATTTT. Translation gives CASSLDSGGGQPQHF.